Below, one T cell receptor beta chain is given with its context. In the original workflow: Cell counts per sample came from amplifying reference gene primers. Produced via immunoSEQ multiplex PCR; TCRdb's table is partial and in-frame only. V, J and clone size are those of that table, while D and trimming were read from the DNA. This table has 150,000 or so clones, approximately 91% appearing once. Germline values: CDR1 SNHLY, CDR2 FYNNEI. This CDR3 spans 15 amino acids. With 2 bases removed from V and 4 bases from J, the gap between germline ends came to 14 bases. The data derive from a study of blood T cell repertoires in COVID-19. Study-wide background: Samples of COVID-19 (acute and convalescent) were obtained from the United States, Italy and Spain. The analysed material was cDNA or gDNA that came from T cells, B-cell-depleted T cells, or PBMCs.

The TCR comes from a young man with acute or convalescent COVID-19. The J gene is TRBJ1-1, the V gene TRBV2; D unresolved. What was sequenced was peripheral blood. As DNA, the CDR3 is TGTGCCAGCAGTGAATTAAGGCGCCGGGGCACTGAAGCTTTCTTT. As protein: CASSELRRRGTEAFF.